This T cell receptor (beta chain) is drawn from a study of blood T cell repertoires in COVID-19. The overall study: T cells, B-cell-depleted T cells, or PBMCs supplied cDNA or gDNA.

The CDR3 runs to 15 residues. With 0 bases removed from V and 0 bases from J, the gap between germline ends came to 6 bases. As processed by the authors: Quantification of nucleated cells was approximated via reference gene primer amplification. Here immunoSEQ multiplex PCR was the method, and the copy in TCRdb shows in-frame clones only, minus some. V and J calls and clone size are copied from that table; D and trimming were computed from the DNA. The sample holds about 49,000 clones, over 80% seen once. The sequencing sample was made of peripheral blood. The receptor was isolated from a man aged 50 or older with acute or convalescent COVID-19. V gene TRBV23-1 combines with J gene TRBJ1-3, with unresolved D. TRBV23-1 is an open reading frame whose function is uncertain. The CDR3 nucleotides are TGCGCCAGCAGTCAATCCCGGGTCTCTGGAAACACCATATATTTT. Translated: CASSQSRVSGNTIYF.